Below are 22 T cell receptor beta chains sequenced from a single sample in a study of T-cell memory formation after mild COVID-19. TCRdb passed the 5' RACE reads through MiXCR, listing each CDR3 protein once. Of about 430,000 distinct CDR3 sequences in the sample, around 24% were seen once. Sequencing was performed on PBMCs or a T cell subset sorted from them (not recorded which). Receptors were obtained from an adult woman who had mild COVID-19 (a few samples of this study predate the infection). Cell type and time point are not known.

V is TRBV24-1 and J is TRBJ2-5; possibly TRBD1 for D (5 bases). Germline CDR1 and CDR2: KGHDR and SFDVKD. V lost 3 bases and J lost 5, with 9 bases in between. There are 13 residues in the CDR3. CDR3 bases: TGTGCCACCAGTGATCCCCCAGGGGAGACCCAGTACTTC. Translating gives CATSDPPGETQYF.

The J gene is TRBJ2-1, the V gene TRBV20-1; TRBD2 matches 7 bases. The ends lost 0 bases at V and 8 bases at J; junction bases unmatched: 10. This CDR3 is 15 amino acids long. The V gene's germline CDR1 is DFQATT and CDR2 SNEGSKA (reference sequence). The CDR3 protein is CSARDWRLAGYEQFF. Written as DNA, the CDR3 is TGCAGTGCTAGAGATTGGCGACTAGCTGGGTATGAGCAGTTCTTC.

This sequence joins TRBV6-2 or TRBV6-3 and TRBJ2-4; 15 bases are shared with TRBD2. CDR1 MNHEY and CDR2 SVGEGT come from the germline V gene. After removal of 5 bases from V and 1 base from J, the junction contained 6 bases not matched to a gene. This CDR3 comprises 18 residues. The CDR3, as DNA: TGTGCCAGCAGTAGGACTAGCGGGGGGGCCAAGGCCAAAAACATTCAGTACTTC. The encoded protein is CASSRTSGGAKAKNIQYF.

This clonotype has at least ten counts. The V call is TRBV4-3, the J call TRBJ2-1, with D unresolved. V lost 0 bases and J lost 10, with 19 bases in between. This CDR3 region has 16 residues. The germline V gene encodes CDR1 LGHNA and CDR2 YSLEER. The CDR3 loop is CASSQDRIGSRLEQFF. The CDR3 nucleotides are TGCGCCAGCAGCCAAGATCGAATAGGTAGCCGATTAGAGCAGTTCTTC.

The CDR3 region is CASRAGASGRIDTQYF. The DNA of the CDR3 is TGTGCCAGCAGGGCTGGGGCTAGCGGGAGAATTGATACGCAGTATTTT. The chain has TRBV12-3 or TRBV12-4 and TRBJ2-3, with TRBD2 identical over 10 bases. The CDR3 is 16 residues long. V shed 6 bases, J shed 6 bases, and the junction held 12 bases outside the gene matches.

This clonotype was seen a handful of times. This sequence joins TRBV27 and TRBJ1-3; D unclear. Germline CDR1 and CDR2: MNHEY and SMNVEV (reference sequence). CDR3 size: 13 residues. Trimming cost V 8 bases and J 2 bases, with 10 bases left between them. The CDR3 nucleotides read TGTGCCAGCCGACGGGTTGCTGGAAACACCATATATTTT. This encodes CASRRVAGNTIYF.

The chain employs TRBV10-3 and TRBJ2-3; TRBD2 agrees at 7 bases. Per germline, CDR1 ENHRY and CDR2 SYGVKD. The CDR3 is 13 residues long. The ends lost 11 bases at V and 3 bases at J; junction bases unmatched: 8. The CDR3 here is CALGLDGTDTQYF. DNA of the CDR3: TGTGCCCTCGGACTAGACGGGACAGATACGCAGTATTTT.

In its sample, this clonotype was seen a few times. The chain couples TRBV7-9 to TRBJ2-1, with D possibly TRBD2 on 5 matching bases. Germline V gene sequence: CDR1 SEHNR, CDR2 FQNEAQ (reference sequence). CDR3 length: 17 amino acids. Trimming removed 5 bases from V and 0 bases from J, with 17 bases in between. The CDR3 sequence is CASSTVGGSSSYNEQFF. CDR3 coding DNA: TGTGCCAGCAGCACAGTGGGCGGGTCTAGCTCCTACAATGAGCAGTTCTTC.

This clonotype was recorded a few times. V and J are TRBV10-3 and TRBJ2-1; D is uncertain. Germline CDR1 and CDR2: ENHRY and SYGVKD. The CDR3 is made up of 13 amino acids. V lost 5 bases to trimming and J lost 5 bases, with 10 bases between them. The CDR3 loop is CAISSQNHNEQFF. CDR3 nucleotide sequence: TGTGCCATCAGTTCTCAGAATCACAATGAGCAGTTCTTC.

This rearrangement joins TRBV5-1 to TRBJ1-2; possible D gene TRBD1, 5 bases. This CDR3 region has 15 residues. Trimming took off 4 bases at V and 4 bases at J, with 17 bases between the two ends. CDR1 and CDR2 (germline): SGHRS, YFSETQ. CDR3: CASSPWSQGTYGYTF. CDR3 DNA: TGCGCCAGCAGCCCGTGGTCCCAGGGTACCTATGGCTACACCTTC. The entire variable domain, with the rest obtained from reference TRBV5-1 and TRBJ1-2, is as follows: KAGVTQTPRYLIKTRGQQVTLSCSPISGHRSVSWYQQTPGQGLQFLFEYFSETQRNKGNFPGRFSGRQFSNSRSEMNVSTLELGDSALYLCASSPWSQGTYGYTFGSGTRLTVV.

A few counts support this clonotype. V and J are TRBV6-5 and TRBJ2-2; possibly TRBD1 or TRBD2 for D (5 bases each). CDR3 length equals 15 residues. The V gene's germline CDR1 is MNHEY and CDR2 SVGAGI. Trimming took off 7 bases at V and 5 bases at J, with 17 bases between the two ends. CDR3 bases: TGTGCCAGCACCGGTCGGGGCTCGGGGACCGGGGAGCTGTTTTTT. Translation: CASTGRGSGTGELFF.

This chain links TRBV18 with TRBJ1-2, with a weak D call TRBD1 (5 bases). Trimming shortened V by 1 base and J by 6 bases, and 21 bases separated the two germline ends. The germline CDR1 and CDR2 sequences are KGHSH and LQKENI. The CDR3 consists of 17 residues. CDR3 bases: TGTGCCAGCTCACCACTCAATTCCCGGGGCACGAGCGATGGCTACACCTTC. Translating it yields CASSPLNSRGTSDGYTF.

The chain couples TRBV4-3 to TRBJ2-7, with D maybe TRBD2 (5 bases). CDR3 size: 14 residues. Germline V CDR1 and CDR2: LGHNA, YSLEER. V gave up 1 base and J gave up 5 bases, with 12 bases separating them. The CDR3: CASSQGGYPNEQYF. CDR3 in DNA: TGCGCCAGCAGCCAAGGAGGGTATCCCAACGAGCAGTACTTC.

The rearrangement joins TRBV7-2 to TRBJ2-7; 10 bases match TRBD1. This CDR3 has 15 amino acids. CDR1 and CDR2 from the germline V gene are SGHTA and FQGNSA. The trim removed 5 bases at V and 5 bases at J, leaving 9 bases unmatched. The CDR3 DNA reads as TGTGCCAGCAGCCAAGCGCGGGACAGGGGCCACGAGCAGTACTTC. Translated, it gives CASSQARDRGHEQYF.

There are a few counts of this clonotype. This chain connects TRBV6-2 or TRBV6-3 to TRBJ2-7; D may be TRBD1 or TRBD2 (6 bases each). V lost 2 bases, J lost 3 bases, and 8 bases lay in between. The CDR3 spans 13 residues. In germline, CDR1 is MNHEY, CDR2 SVGEGT. CDR3 residues: CASSYGGRYEQYF. The CDR3 nucleotides read TGTGCCAGCAGTTACGGGGGGCGCTACGAGCAGTACTTC.

V usage is TRBV19 and J usage is TRBJ2-3; no clear D gene. The germline V gene encodes CDR1 LNHDA and CDR2 SQIVND (reference sequence). V shed 0 bases and J shed 2 bases, with 6 bases lying between them. The CDR3 contains 14 residues. The DNA for the CDR3 is TGTGCCAGTAGTATAGAGGGATTCACAGATACGCAGTATTTT. It translates to CASSIEGFTDTQYF.

The chain uses TRBV5-4 and TRBJ1-2, with TRBD1 identical over 8 bases. The CDR3 has 14 amino acids. V lost 3 bases and J lost 3; bases outside the gene matches: 4. Germline V lookup: CDR1 SGHNT, CDR2 YYREEE (reference sequence). The DNA for the CDR3 is TGTGCCAGCAGCTGGGGACAGGCCTACTATGGCTACACCTTC. Translation gives CASSWGQAYYGYTF.

The V call is TRBV20-1, the J call TRBJ2-1; no firm D call. V lost 1 base to trimming and J lost 4 bases, with 23 bases between them. The CDR3 has 18 residues. CDR1 is DFQATT and CDR2 is SNEGSKA in the germline V gene (reference sequence). CDR3 nucleotide sequence: TGCAGTGCTAGAGTCTCGGACGTGAAGCGTTGGCGGTACAATGAGCAGTTCTTC. It codes for CSARVSDVKRWRYNEQFF.

This clonotype was counted a few times. The V gene is TRBV20-1, the J gene TRBJ2-7; no definite D call. Germline values: CDR1 DFQATT, CDR2 SNEGSKA (reference sequence). The CDR3 totals 13 residues. V lost 1 base and J lost 8, with 15 bases in between. CDR3 sequence reads: CSARAPIFSKQYF. The CDR3 nucleotides read TGCAGTGCTAGAGCTCCCATTTTTTCTAAGCAGTACTTC.

Regarding this clonotype: An end of the junction does not agree with germline; a read error may underlie this. V is TRBV7-9 and J is TRBJ1-2, with TRBD1 matching 8 bases. The CDR3 consists of 11 residues. Germline lookup yields CDR1 SEHNR and CDR2 FQNEAQ (reference sequence). CDR3 sequence (DNA): TGTGCCGGATCGGGACAGGTCGGTTTTGTCTTC. Translated, it gives CAGSGQVGFVF.

This clonotype was seen a few times. The chain links TRBV30 to TRBJ2-7, with D perhaps TRBD1 (7 bases). Per germline, CDR1 GTSNPN and CDR2 SVGIG (reference sequence). The CDR3 sequence is 16 residues long. Trimming took 0 bases from V and 3 from J, leaving 18 bases between them. CDR3 nucleotide sequence: TGTGCCTGGAGTGTACGAGCAGGGGGGAACCGCTACGAGCAGTACTTC. Translation gives CAWSVRAGGNRYEQYF. The full variable domain, its missing parts supplied by reference TRBV30 and TRBJ2-7, is SQTIHQWPATLVQPVGSPLSLECTVEGTSNPNLYWYRQAAGRGLQLLFYSVGIGQISSEVPQNLSASRPQDRQFILSSKKLLLSDSGFYLCAWSVRAGGNRYEQYFGPGTRLTVT.

As regards this clonotype: Sequence at one end of the junction differs from germline and may be a read error. CDR3: CASSALRDSQF. The CDR3 nucleotides read TGTGCCAGCAGCGCGCTCCGGGACAGTCAATTC. The chain combines TRBV7-9 with TRBJ2-4; 7 bases line up with TRBD1. CDR1 and CDR2 from the germline V gene are SEHNR and FQNEAQ (reference sequence). This CDR3 contains 11 residues.